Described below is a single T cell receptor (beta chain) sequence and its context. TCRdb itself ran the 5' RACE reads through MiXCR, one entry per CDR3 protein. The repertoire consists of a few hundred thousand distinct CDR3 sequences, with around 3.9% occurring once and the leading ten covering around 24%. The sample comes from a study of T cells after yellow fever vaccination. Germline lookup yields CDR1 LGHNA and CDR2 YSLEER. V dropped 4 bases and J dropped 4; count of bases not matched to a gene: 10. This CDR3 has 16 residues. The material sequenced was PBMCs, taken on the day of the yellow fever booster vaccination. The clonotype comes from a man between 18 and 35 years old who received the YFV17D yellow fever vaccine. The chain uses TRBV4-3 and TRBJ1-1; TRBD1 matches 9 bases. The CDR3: CASSRSTGGVSTEAFF. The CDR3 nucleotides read TGCGCCAGCAGCCGTTCCACAGGGGGCGTGAGCACTGAAGCTTTCTTT.